This T cell receptor beta chain comes out of a study of cytotoxic CD8 clonotypes in ibrutinib-treated CLL. Study overall: With a range of 6 to 36, the median treatment time before response samples were taken was more than 10 months. Study-wide findings and caveats: Clonality went higher at ibrutinib response and then dropped back toward baseline at progression.

This clone was detected a few times. Antigen unknown. With 0 bases removed from V and 5 bases from J, the gap between germline ends came to 8 bases. Germline V lookup: CDR1 MNHEY, CDR2 SVGAGI. The CDR3 has 14 amino acids. Depth targeted 1 in 200,000 to 1 in 1 million T cells, averaging approximately 9.3x coverage per clonotype. Here immunoSEQ multiplex PCR was the method, and the copy in TCRdb shows in-frame clones only, minus some. The sample has about 250,000 clones; roughly 70% are singletons. The source is a human donor with chronic lymphocytic leukemia. The chain recombines TRBV6-5 with TRBJ2-1, with D tentatively TRBD2 (5 bases). The sequenced sample was PBMCs, obtained after 24 months of ibrutinib treatment. The CDR3 nucleotides read TGTGCCAGCAGTTACTCGAGGGTTAACAATGAGCAGTTCTTC. Protein sequence: CASSYSRVNNEQFF.